This T cell receptor beta chain was obtained from a study of shared clonotypes between healthy human individuals. As for the study in general: Three CD4 naive, three CD4 memory, two CD8 naive and one CD8 memory plate were used per donor.

Assay used: immunoSEQ multiplex PCR; TCRdb lists only in-frame clones, some missing. The sample has 2 million or so clones; roughly 94% are singletons. Trimming removed 5 bases at V and 2 bases at J, with 15 bases between. CDR3 size: 15 residues. CDR1 is SGHTA and CDR2 is FQGNSA in the germline V gene. Comment on this clone: The antigen remains undetermined.

Points from the study as a whole: Rarefaction showed that sequencing of sorted subsets was incomplete (despite large depth).

The receptor's source is a man aged 18 to 30 in good health. The sample consisted of naive CD4+ T cells sorted from blood. Subset specified: CD45RA+ positively selected. The genes are TRBV7-2 and TRBJ1-2, with D possibly being TRBD1 (6 bases). CDR3: CASSPGQGFNYGYTF. The CDR3 nucleotides are TGTGCCAGCAGCCCGGGACAAGGGTTCAACTATGGCTACACCTTC. The whole variable domain, remainder taken from reference TRBV7-2 and TRBJ1-2, is GAGVSQSPSNKVTEKGKDVELRCDPISGHTALYWYRQSLGQGLEFLIYFQGNSAPDKSGLPSDRFSAERTGGSVSTLTIQRTQQEDSAVYLCASSPGQGFNYGYTFGSGTRLTVV.